Sequencing of this T cell receptor (beta chain) was carried out in a study of blood T cell repertoires in COVID-19. CDR1 is MNHEY and CDR2 is SMNVEV in the germline V gene (reference sequence). The trim removed 8 bases at V and 2 bases at J, leaving 3 bases unmatched. The CDR3 totals 13 residues. Assay used: immunoSEQ multiplex PCR; TCRdb lists only in-frame clones, some missing. The sample shows more than 450,000 clones, about nine tenths of them seen only once. The source material was PBMCs or T cells enriched from blood (not recorded which). V gene TRBV27 combines with J gene TRBJ1-3; 7 nucleotides match TRBD1. This clonotype was sampled from a young woman who had recovered from COVID-19. The CDR3 loop reads CASRGQAGNTIYF. CDR3 DNA: TGTGCCAGCCGAGGACAGGCTGGAAACACCATATATTTT.